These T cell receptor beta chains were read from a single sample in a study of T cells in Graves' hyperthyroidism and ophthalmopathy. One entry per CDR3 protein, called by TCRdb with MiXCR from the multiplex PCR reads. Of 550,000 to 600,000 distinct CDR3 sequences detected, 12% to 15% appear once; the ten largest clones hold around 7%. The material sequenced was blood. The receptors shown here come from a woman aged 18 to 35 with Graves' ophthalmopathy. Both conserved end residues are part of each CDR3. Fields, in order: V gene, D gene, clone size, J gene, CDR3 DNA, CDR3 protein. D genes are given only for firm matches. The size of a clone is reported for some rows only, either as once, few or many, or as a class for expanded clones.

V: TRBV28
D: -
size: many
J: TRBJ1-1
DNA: TGTGCCAGCAGTTTCAATAAGGGCACTGAAGCTTTCTTT
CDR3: CASSFNKGTEAFF

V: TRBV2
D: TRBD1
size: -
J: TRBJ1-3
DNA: TGTGCCAGCAGTGTGGGACAGGCCACCTCTGGAAACACCATATATTTT
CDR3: CASSVGQATSGNTIYF

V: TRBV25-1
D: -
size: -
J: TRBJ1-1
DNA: TGTGCCAGCATCCGGGCCTCCGGGGACACTGAAGCTTTCTTT
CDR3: CASIRASGDTEAFF

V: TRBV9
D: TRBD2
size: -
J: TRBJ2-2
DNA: TGTGCCAGCAGCGCACGCGAGACTAGCGGGAGATTGAACACCGGGGAGCTGTTTTTT
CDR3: CASSARETSGRLNTGELFF

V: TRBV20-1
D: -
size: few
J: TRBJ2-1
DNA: TGCAGTGCTAAGCATACAGGGTACCCCTACAATGAGCAGTTCTTC
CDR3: CSAKHTGYPYNEQFF

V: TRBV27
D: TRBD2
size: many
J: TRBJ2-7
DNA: TGTGCCAGCAGTTTCCGGACACTAGCGGGAGGCCTCTCCTACGAGCAGTACTTC
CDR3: CASSFRTLAGGLSYEQYF

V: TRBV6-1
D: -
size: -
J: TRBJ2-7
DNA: TGTGCCAGCAGTGAGGCCATACCGTACGAGCAGTACTTC
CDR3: CASSEAIPYEQYF

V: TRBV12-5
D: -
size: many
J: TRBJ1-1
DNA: TGTGCTAGTAACCCCTCCACTGAAGCTTTCTTT
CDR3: CASNPSTEAFF

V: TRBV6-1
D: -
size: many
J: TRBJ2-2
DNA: TGTGCCAGCAGTTGGACCGTGACGAACACCGGGGAGCTGTTTTTT
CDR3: CASSWTVTNTGELFF

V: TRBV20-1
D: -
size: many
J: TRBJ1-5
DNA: TGCAGTGCTAGGAGTTCGGGTGACAATCAGCCCCAGCATTTT
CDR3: CSARSSGDNQPQHF

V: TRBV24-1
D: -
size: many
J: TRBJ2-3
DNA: TGTGCCACCAGTGATCTTTTACAGGGAGATATAGATACGCAGTATTTT
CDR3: CATSDLLQGDIDTQYF

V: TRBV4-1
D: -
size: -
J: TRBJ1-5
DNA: TGCGCCAGCAGCCAGACCGCGGGGGGAGGTCAGCCCCAGCATTTT
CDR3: CASSQTAGGGQPQHF

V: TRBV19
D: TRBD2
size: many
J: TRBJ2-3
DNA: TGTGCCAGTACCAAGAGGGGCGGGAGGAATACCATCGACACAGATACGCAGTATTTT
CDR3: CASTKRGGRNTIDTDTQYF

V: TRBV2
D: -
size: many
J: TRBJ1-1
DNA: TGTGCCAGCAGTGGGGGTAGAATGAACACTGAAGCTTTCTTT
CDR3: CASSGGRMNTEAFF

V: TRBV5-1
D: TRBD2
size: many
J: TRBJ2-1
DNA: TGCGCCAGCAGGCACCGGGGACTAGCGGGAGGGAGCTCCTACAATGAGCAGTTCTTC
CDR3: CASRHRGLAGGSSYNEQFF

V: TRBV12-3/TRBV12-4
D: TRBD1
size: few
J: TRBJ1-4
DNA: TGTGCCAGCAGTTCATGGGACAGGGGGCTCAGTGAAAAACTGTTTTTT
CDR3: CASSSWDRGLSEKLFF

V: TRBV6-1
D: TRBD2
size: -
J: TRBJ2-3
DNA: TGTGCCAGCGCACGGGACTACCGCACAGATACGCAGTATTTT
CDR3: CASARDYRTDTQYF

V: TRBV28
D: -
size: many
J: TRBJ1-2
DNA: TGTGCCAGCAGTTTTCAGGTCTTGGGCTACACCTTC
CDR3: CASSFQVLGYTF

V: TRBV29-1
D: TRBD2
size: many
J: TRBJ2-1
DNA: TGCAGCGCGGAGGCTAGCGGGATCCTTGGGCACAATGAGCAGTTCTTC
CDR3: CSAEASGILGHNEQFF

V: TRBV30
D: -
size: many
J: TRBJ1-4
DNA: TGTGCCTGGAGTTCCCCCTTAGGCGACAGCTTGAGGGAAAAACTGTTTTTT
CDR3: CAWSSPLGDSLREKLFF

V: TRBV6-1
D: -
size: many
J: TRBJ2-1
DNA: TGTGCCAGCAGTCCCGACCCCGGGACCTACAATGAGCAGTTCTTC
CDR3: CASSPDPGTYNEQFF

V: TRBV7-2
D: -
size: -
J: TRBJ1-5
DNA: TGTGCCAGCAGCTTAGCAGGGTATGGGGTCTCGGGCAATCAGCCCCAGCATTTT
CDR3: CASSLAGYGVSGNQPQHF

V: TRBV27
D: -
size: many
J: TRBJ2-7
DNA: TGTGCCAGCAGTTTATCTTGGCGGGTGGCCCACGAGCAGTACTTC
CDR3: CASSLSWRVAHEQYF

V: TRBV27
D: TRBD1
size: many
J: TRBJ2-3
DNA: TGTGCCAGCAGTTACAGGGGAACAGATACGCAGTATTTT
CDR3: CASSYRGTDTQYF

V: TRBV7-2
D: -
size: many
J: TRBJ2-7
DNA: TGTGCCAGCAGCCCCCCCGGGTTTACACCGTACGAGCAGTACTTC
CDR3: CASSPPGFTPYEQYF

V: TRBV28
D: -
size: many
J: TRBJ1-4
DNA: TGTGCCAGCAGTTTCTACTGGGACATTTATAGGCCTAATGAAAAACTGTTTTTT
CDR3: CASSFYWDIYRPNEKLFF

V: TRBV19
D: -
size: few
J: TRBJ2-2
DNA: TGTGCCAGTAGAACAGACCAGGGGGGGAACACCGGGGAGCTGTTTTTT
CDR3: CASRTDQGGNTGELFF

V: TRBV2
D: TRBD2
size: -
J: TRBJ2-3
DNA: TGTGCCAGCCATCGGCTAGCGGGAGGGGGAGATACGCAGTATTTT
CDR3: CASHRLAGGGDTQYF

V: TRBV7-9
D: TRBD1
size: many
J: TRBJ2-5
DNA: TGTGCCAGCAGCTCCCGGGACAGGGACCAAGAGACCCAGTACTTC
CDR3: CASSSRDRDQETQYF

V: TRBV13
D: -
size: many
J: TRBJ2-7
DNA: TGTGCCAGCAGCACCTCCCGGAACTACTTTTCCGAGCAGTACTTC
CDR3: CASSTSRNYFSEQYF

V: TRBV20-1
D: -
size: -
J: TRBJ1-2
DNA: TGCAGTGCTAGAGTCAACGACTATGGCTACACCTTC
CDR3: CSARVNDYGYTF

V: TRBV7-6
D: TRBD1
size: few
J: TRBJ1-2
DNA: TGTGCCAGCAGCCCCCAGTTCTTCCGGGACAGGGAAGACCTGAACTATGGCTACACCTTC
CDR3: CASSPQFFRDREDLNYGYTF

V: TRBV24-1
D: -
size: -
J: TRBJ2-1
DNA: TGTGCCACCAGTGAGGAACAGGGAGACTCCAGGCAGTTCTTC
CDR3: CATSEEQGDSRQFF

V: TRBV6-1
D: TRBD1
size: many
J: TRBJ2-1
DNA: TGTGCCAGCAGCCAATCTACAGGGGGACCTTTGGGTGAGCAGTTCTTC
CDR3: CASSQSTGGPLGEQFF

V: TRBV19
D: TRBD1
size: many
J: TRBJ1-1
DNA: TGTGCCAGTAGTAGACCCCCGGGACAGGGGATGAACACTGAAGCTTTCTTT
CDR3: CASSRPPGQGMNTEAFF

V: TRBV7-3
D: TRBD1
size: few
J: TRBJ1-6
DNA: TGTGCCAGCAGCTCGACAGGGACTTCACCCCTCCACTTT
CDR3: CASSSTGTSPLHF

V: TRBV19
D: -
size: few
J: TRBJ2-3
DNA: TGTGCCAGTAGTATAGGATGGAGGTCAGATACGCAGTATTTT
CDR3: CASSIGWRSDTQYF

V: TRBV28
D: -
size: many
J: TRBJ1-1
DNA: TGTGCCAGCAGTCCCGACCACCCAGCTTTCTTT
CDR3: CASSPDHPAFF

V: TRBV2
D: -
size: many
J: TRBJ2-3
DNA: TGTGCCAGCAGGGGTGGAGGGGCTAGCACAGATACGCAGTATTTT
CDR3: CASRGGGASTDTQYF

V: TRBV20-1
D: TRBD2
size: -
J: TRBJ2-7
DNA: TGCAGTGCTAGCCCGAAGGGGGGGACTAGTTTTGGAGAGCAGTACTTC
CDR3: CSASPKGGTSFGEQYF

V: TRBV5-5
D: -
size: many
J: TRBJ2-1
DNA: TGTGCCAGCAGCCTCGGGACGGGAGCCCCCTACAATGAGCAGTTCTTC
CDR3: CASSLGTGAPYNEQFF

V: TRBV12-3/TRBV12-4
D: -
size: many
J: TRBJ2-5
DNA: TGTGCCAGCAGAGAGGGACTCCGGCAAGAGACCCAGTACTTC
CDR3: CASREGLRQETQYF

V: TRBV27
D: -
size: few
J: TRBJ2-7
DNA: TGTGCCAGCAGTCGCCGGGGTAAGGGAAGCTACGAGCAGTACTTC
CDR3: CASSRRGKGSYEQYF

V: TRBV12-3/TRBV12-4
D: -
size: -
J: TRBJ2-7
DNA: TGTGCCAGCAGTAGACTGGGGAGGAACGAGCAGTACTTC
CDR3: CASSRLGRNEQYF

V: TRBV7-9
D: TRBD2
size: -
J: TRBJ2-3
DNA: TGTGCCAGCAGCTCGATGACTAGCGGGGCTCCAGATACGCAGTATTTT
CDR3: CASSSMTSGAPDTQYF

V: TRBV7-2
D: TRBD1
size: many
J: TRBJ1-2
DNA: TGTGCCAGCAGTTTAGGGGGCCTCGACTATGGCTACACCTTC
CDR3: CASSLGGLDYGYTF

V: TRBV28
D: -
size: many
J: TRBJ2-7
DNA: TGTGCCAGCAGTTTAGACGGGGGCCTCTACGAGCAGTACTTC
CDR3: CASSLDGGLYEQYF

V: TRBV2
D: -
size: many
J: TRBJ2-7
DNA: TGTGCCAGCACCCCAGGGAAGAGCTCCTACGAGCAGTACTTC
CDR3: CASTPGKSSYEQYF

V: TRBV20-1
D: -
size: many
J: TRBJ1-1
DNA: TGCAGTGCTAGTCCGGGACACCAGAGGGGAGCTTTCTTT
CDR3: CSASPGHQRGAFF

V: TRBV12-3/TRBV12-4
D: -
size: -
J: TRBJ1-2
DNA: TGTGCCAGCGGGAGCAGGGTCTATGGCTACACCTTC
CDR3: CASGSRVYGYTF

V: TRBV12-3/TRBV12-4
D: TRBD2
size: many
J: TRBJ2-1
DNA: TGTGCCAGCAGCCCTACTAGCGGGATAGGCAATGAGCAGTTCTTC
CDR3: CASSPTSGIGNEQFF